These 21 T cell receptor beta chains were all obtained from the same sample, sequenced in a study of T cell clones after liver transplantation. TCRdb keeps only in-frame clones here, not all; method: immunoSEQ multiplex PCR. Here the sample spans 60,000 or so clones, over 55% being singletons. The material was CD4+ T cells from blood, obtained before liver transplant. The receptors come from a human donor who received a liver transplant.

This clone was detected only a few times. The chain joins TRBV7-2 to TRBJ1-1, with 10 bases fitting TRBD1. The length of the CDR3 is 16 residues. In germline, CDR1 is SGHTA, CDR2 FQGNSA. With V trimmed by 5 bases and J by 4 bases, 10 bases remained unmatched. The CDR3 region is CASSRGTGAGGTEAFF. In DNA, the CDR3 is TGTGCCAGCAGCCGGGGGACAGGGGCAGGGGGCACTGAAGCTTTCTTT.

The chain carries TRBV10-3 and TRBJ1-2; 8 bases are a match to TRBD1. CDR3 length: 14 amino acids. The germline V gene encodes CDR1 ENHRY and CDR2 SYGVKD. Trimming removed 3 bases from V and 6 bases from J; junction bases left unmatched: 6. The CDR3 bases are TGTGCCATCAGTGACTGGGGACAGGACAATGGCTACACCTTC. Its protein product is CAISDWGQDNGYTF.

V and J are TRBV9 and TRBJ1-1, with D possibly matching TRBD1 (5 bases). Deletions cut 4 bases from V and 4 bases from J, with 17 bases between. CDR3 length: 15 residues. The V gene's germline CDR1 is SGDLS and CDR2 YYNGEE. The CDR3 reads CASSPPGVGVTEAFF. CDR3 nucleotide sequence: TGTGCCAGCAGCCCCCCGGGCGTAGGGGTCACTGAAGCTTTCTTT.

The V call is TRBV7-9, the J call TRBJ2-3, with TRBD2 matching over 8 bases. Per the germline V gene, CDR1 is SEHNR and CDR2 is FQNEAQ (reference sequence). J gave up 2 bases and V 1 base, and 5 bases lay outside the gene matches. The CDR3 is 16 amino acids. CDR3 sequence (DNA): TGTGCCAGCAGCTTAGGCGCGGGGGGTTTCACAGATACGCAGTATTTT. Protein sequence: CASSLGAGGFTDTQYF. Full variable domain (remainder filled in from reference TRBV7-9 and TRBJ2-3): DTGVSQNPRHKITKRGQNVTFRCDPISEHNRLYWYRQTLGQGPEFLTYFQNEAQLEKSRLLSDRFSAERPKGSFSTLEIQRTEQGDSAMYLCASSLGAGGFTDTQYFGPGTRLTVL.

V usage is TRBV9 and J usage is TRBJ1-5, with TRBD1 matching over 7 bases. The CDR3 sequence is 15 residues long. V was clipped by 4 bases and J by 4 bases; unmatched bases: 8. Germline V CDR1 and CDR2: SGDLS, YYNGEE. This CDR3 reads CASSPRQGTNQPQHF. The CDR3 region has the DNA TGTGCCAGCAGCCCCCGACAGGGTACGAATCAGCCCCAGCATTTT. The full variable domain, its missing parts supplied by reference TRBV9 and TRBJ1-5, is DSGVTQTPKHLITATGQRVTLRCSPRSGDLSVYWYQQSLDQGLQFLIQYYNGEERAKGNILERFSAQQFPDLHSELNLSSLELGDSALYFCASSPRQGTNQPQHFGDGTRLSIL.

DNA of the CDR3: TGTGCCAGCAGCTTACGGACAGGGTATCGAAATGAGCAGTTCTTC. It encodes CASSLRTGYRNEQFF. J is TRBJ2-1 and V is TRBV13; 8 bases are a match to TRBD1. The germline gives CDR1 PRHDT, CDR2 FYEKMQ (reference sequence). V shed 2 bases, J shed 7 bases, and the junction held 7 bases outside the gene matches. The CDR3 contains 15 residues.

This sequence joins TRBV28 and TRBJ1-2, with D unresolved. The CDR3 contains 13 residues. The germline V gene encodes CDR1 MDHEN and CDR2 SYDVKM. With 7 bases removed from V and 7 bases from J, the gap between germline ends came to 16 bases. CDR3 sequence (DNA): TGTGCCAGCATTCCAAGTGGAGTAGGTGGCTACACCTTC. Amino acids: CASIPSGVGGYTF.

The sample holds a few counts of this clone. In DNA, the CDR3 is TGTGCCAGCTCGAACCTCCAGGGGCCCCAGCATTTT. Translating gives CASSNLQGPQHF. The chain is built from TRBV18 and TRBJ1-5; perhaps TRBD1 as D (5 bases). Deletions cut 6 bases from V and 9 bases from J, with 12 bases between. The CDR3 is 12 amino acids. Looked up from germline, CDR1 is KGHSH and CDR2 is LQKENI.

In this sample, this clone turned up many times. The chain has TRBV10-2 and TRBJ1-2, with D maybe TRBD1 (5 bases). This CDR3 spans 15 amino acids. CDR1 WSHSY and CDR2 SAAADI come from the germline V gene. With 0 bases removed from V and 4 bases from J, the gap between germline ends came to 12 bases. CDR3 DNA sequence: TGCGCCAGCAGTGAGTCGGCAGGGACTTTCTATGGCTACACCTTC. This codes for CASSESAGTFYGYTF.

This clone was picked up one time. This chain uses TRBV30 with TRBJ2-7; possible D gene TRBD2, 6 bases. The germline V gene encodes CDR1 GTSNPN and CDR2 SVGIG (reference sequence). Trimming stripped 0 bases from V and 2 bases from J, with 14 bases between. The CDR3 sequence is 15 residues long. The CDR3 coding sequence is TGTGCCTGGAGTGTAAGGTCGGGGGTTACCTACGAGCAGTACTTC. Protein sequence: CAWSVRSGVTYEQYF.

The chain carries TRBV7-2 and TRBJ2-1, with 13 bases that match TRBD2. This CDR3 contains 18 residues. After removal of 3 bases from V and 0 bases from J, the junction contained 5 bases not matched to a gene. CDR1 and CDR2 (germline): SGHTA, FQGNSA. DNA for the CDR3: TGTGCCAGCAGCTTCAGACTAGCGGGGGGCTCCTCCTACAATGAGCAGTTCTTC. Translation: CASSFRLAGGSSYNEQFF.

The chain recombines TRBV19 with TRBJ2-2; TRBD2 agrees at 12 bases. The V and J ends lost 5 bases and 3 bases, in that order; junction bases with no gene match: 1. The germline gives CDR1 LNHDA, CDR2 SQIVND (reference sequence). This CDR3 has 15 amino acids. The CDR3 protein is CASSLAGGYTGELFF. CDR3 bases: TGTGCCAGTAGTCTAGCGGGGGGGTACACCGGGGAGCTGTTTTTT.

The rearrangement joins TRBV11-2 to TRBJ2-5, with 9 bases identical to TRBD1. J gave up 4 bases and V 3 bases, and 6 bases lay outside the gene matches. Germline CDR1 and CDR2: SGHAT and FQNNGV. The CDR3 consists of 15 residues. DNA of the CDR3: TGTGCCAGCAGCTTGGGGACAGGGTTGGGAGAGACCCAGTACTTC. The encoded protein is CASSLGTGLGETQYF.

The chain has TRBV9 and TRBJ1-3; a possible D gene is TRBD1 (5 bases). V lost 3 bases, J lost 6 bases, and 7 bases lay in between. Germline V CDR1 and CDR2: SGDLS, YYNGEE. The CDR3 has 12 amino acids. This CDR3 reads CASSAGENTIYF. The CDR3 nucleotides read TGTGCCAGCAGCGCGGGGGAAAACACCATATATTTT.

DNA for the CDR3: TGTGCCAGTAGTATTTCTATCGACAGCTACGAGCAGTACTTC. As protein: CASSISIDSYEQYF. The chain combines TRBV19 with TRBJ2-7; maybe TRBD1 (5 bases). V was pared by 3 bases and J by 3 bases, with 12 bases between. CDR1 is LNHDA, CDR2 SQIVND, per germline (reference sequence). This CDR3 is built from 14 residues.

This chain joins TRBV7-9 and TRBJ1-1, with 7 bases lining up with TRBD1. The CDR3 contains 15 residues. The germline V gene has CDR1 SEHNR and CDR2 FQNEAQ (reference sequence). Germline trimming cut 2 bases from V and 4 bases from J; bases unmatched to any gene: 7. CDR3 bases: TGTGCCAGCAGCTTAATGGGGTCAGGGGGCACTGAAGCTTTCTTT. Translation: CASSLMGSGGTEAFF.

The CDR3 DNA is TGTGCCAGTAGTATAGCGACAGGGGCCGGGGAGCTGTTTTTT. Its protein is CASSIATGAGELFF. V and J are TRBV19 and TRBJ2-2; 8 bases line up with TRBD1. The CDR3 is 14 residues long. CDR1 LNHDA and CDR2 SQIVND come from the germline V gene (reference sequence). The V and J ends lost 1 base and 6 bases, in that order; junction bases with no gene match: 1.

In regard to this clone: The sample holds other DNA sequences that translate to the same CDR3. This chain connects TRBV6-5 to TRBJ1-2, with 8 positions matching TRBD1. The CDR3 is 14 residues long. The ends lost 4 bases at V and 4 bases at J; junction bases unmatched: 5. Per the germline V gene, CDR1 is MNHEY and CDR2 is SVGAGI. This CDR3 reads CASSSGGAIYGYTF. CDR3 DNA: TGTGCCAGCAGTTCAGGGGGCGCGATCTATGGCTACACCTTC.

This clone has just a few counts. The gene calls are TRBV6-5 and TRBJ2-7; 8 bases map to TRBD2. This CDR3 is 15 amino acids long. V shed 6 bases and J 0 bases; nucleotides not matched to a gene: 7. CDR1 and CDR2 from the germline V gene are MNHEY and SVGAGI. CDR3 residues: CASRLLAVGSYEQYF. CDR3 bases: TGTGCCAGCAGATTACTAGCGGTTGGCTCCTACGAGCAGTACTTC.

V gene TRBV11-2 combines with J gene TRBJ1-4; a weak D match, TRBD1 (6 bases). The V end lost 5 bases, the J end lost 4 bases, and 17 bases lay between the germline ends. This CDR3 has 16 amino acids. From germline, CDR1 is SGHAT and CDR2 FQNNGV. The CDR3 spells CASSPYSGGVNEKLFF. In DNA, the CDR3 is TGTGCCAGCAGCCCATACAGTGGGGGCGTTAATGAAAAACTGTTTTTT.

V and J are TRBV5-1 and TRBJ1-1; the D is unclear. The CDR3 totals 16 residues. The germline V gene encodes CDR1 SGHRS and CDR2 YFSETQ. V dropped 4 bases and J dropped 0 bases, with 16 bases sitting between them. The CDR3 DNA reads TGCGCCAGCAGCCCTGGACGGGATCTTCTGAACACTGAAGCTTTCTTT. Its translation: CASSPGRDLLNTEAFF.